A selection of T cell receptor beta chains follows, all from one sample in a study of identical twins. TCRdb itself ran the 5' RACE reads through MiXCR, one entry per CDR3 protein. The table shows around 1.7 million distinct CDR3 sequences, with around a third occurring only once. What was sequenced was cord blood. Receptor source: a newborn girl in good health. Both conserved end residues are part of each CDR3. A D gene is named only where the DNA matches it firmly. Not all rows give a size; the values are once, few, many and, for expanded clones, a class.

V gene	clone size	D gene	J gene	CDR3 protein	CDR3 DNA
TRBV28	few	-	TRBJ2-7	CASSQDSLYYEQYF	TGTGCCAGCAGTCAAGACAGCCTCTACTACGAGCAGTACTTC
TRBV20-1	-	TRBD2	TRBJ2-1	CSARSPTSGRSETQFF	TGCAGTGCTAGATCCCCAACTAGCGGGAGGAGCGAGACCCAGTTCTTC
TRBV4-1	once	TRBD2	TRBJ2-3	CASSQDQARGGTDTQYF	TGCGCCAGCAGCCAAGATCAGGCGCGGGGGGGCACAGATACGCAGTATTTT
TRBV20-1	few	TRBD2	TRBJ2-3	CSAQTSAATDTQYF	TGCAGTGCCCAGACTAGCGCGGCCACAGATACGCAGTATTTT
TRBV4-1	few	-	TRBJ1-2	CASSQRPSGLANYGYTF	TGCGCCAGCAGCCAGAGACCTAGCGGACTAGCTAACTATGGCTACACCTTC
TRBV20-1	-	TRBD2	TRBJ2-7	CRALAGSSYEQYF	TGCAGGGCTTTAGCGGGAAGCTCCTACGAGCAGTACTTC
TRBV2	-	TRBD2	TRBJ2-5	CASRRAGGVGTQYF	TGTGCCAGCAGGAGAGCGGGAGGGGTGGGGACCCAGTACTTC
TRBV7-9	-	-	TRBJ1-1	CASSSQRGPEAFF	TGTGCCAGCAGCTCCCAGAGGGGCCCTGAAGCTTTCTTT
TRBV2	many	-	TRBJ2-1	CASKDGVNNEQFF	TGTGCCAGCAAAGACGGGGTAAACAATGAGCAGTTCTTC
TRBV19	-	TRBD1	TRBJ2-1	CASSLRPGQAYNEQFF	TGTGCCAGTAGTCTCCGCCCGGGACAGGCCTACAATGAGCAGTTCTTC
TRBV28	-	-	TRBJ1-1	CASSLWGIDEAFF	TGTGCCAGCAGTTTATGGGGGATAGACGAAGCTTTCTTT
TRBV5-5	-	TRBD1	TRBJ2-6	CASSPLPGQGRSGANVLTF	TGTGCCAGCAGCCCCCTCCCGGGACAGGGACGCTCTGGGGCCAACGTCCTGACTTTC
TRBV19	-	-	TRBJ2-1	CASRSAGSHNEQFF	TGTGCCAGTAGGTCAGCGGGTTCCCACAATGAGCAGTTCTTC
TRBV12-3/TRBV12-4	-	TRBD2	TRBJ2-5	CASSLRLAGGVQYF	TGTGCCAGCAGTTTACGGCTAGCGGGGGGTGTGCAGTACTTC
TRBV6-1	few	TRBD2	TRBJ2-7	CASSERERGAYYEQYF	TGTGCCAGCAGTGAACGGGAGCGGGGGGCATACTACGAGCAGTACTTC
TRBV3-1	few	-	TRBJ2-4	CASSPRDSRHIQYF	TGTGCCAGCAGCCCCCGGGACTCGAGGCACATTCAGTACTTC
TRBV3-1	-	-	TRBJ1-5	CASSQKGAIVSNQPQHF	TGTGCCAGCAGCCAGAAAGGGGCGATCGTTAGCAATCAGCCCCAGCATTTT
TRBV6-6	few	TRBD2	TRBJ2-1	CASSTPGLDPTYEQFF	TGTGCCAGCAGTACGCCGGGACTAGACCCCACATATGAGCAGTTCTTC
TRBV4-1	-	TRBD1	TRBJ1-2	CASSQTQGYGYTF	TGCGCCAGCAGTCAGACACAGGGGTATGGCTACACCTTC
TRBV5-4	-	-	TRBJ2-7	CASSYGLDREQYF	TGTGCCAGCAGCTACGGACTAGACAGGGAGCAGTACTTC
TRBV12-3/TRBV12-4	many	-	TRBJ2-7	CASGLQVVAYEQYF	TGTGCCAGCGGGCTTCAGGTAGTTGCCTACGAGCAGTACTTC
TRBV5-1	-	TRBD2	TRBJ2-3	CASSLLRGGAGDTQYF	TGCGCCAGCAGCTTGCTCCGCGGGGGGGCCGGGGATACGCAGTATTTT
TRBV20-1	-	-	TRBJ2-1	CSARDRRDPYNEQFF	TGCAGTGCTAGAGATCGAAGGGACCCTTACAATGAGCAGTTCTTC
TRBV27	-	TRBD1	TRBJ2-7	CATKRTGVYEQYF	TGTGCCACCAAAAGGACAGGGGTCTACGAGCAGTACTTC
TRBV20-1	-	-	TRBJ2-1	CSARDRLGTFYTALGYNEQFF	TGCAGTGCTAGAGATAGGTTGGGGACGTTCTATACCGCCTTGGGGTACAATGAGCAGTTCTTC
TRBV7-9	few	TRBD1	TRBJ1-2	CASSSRTGGDGYTF	TGTGCCAGCAGCTCCAGGACAGGGGGAGATGGCTACACCTTC
TRBV15	-	TRBD1	TRBJ2-7	CATSRSGGSYNEQYF	TGTGCCACCAGCAGGTCAGGGGGCTCCTACAATGAGCAGTACTTC
TRBV7-9	-	TRBD1	TRBJ1-5	CASSSGTGIGNQPQHF	TGTGCCAGCAGCTCCGGGACAGGTATAGGCAATCAGCCCCAGCATTTT
TRBV5-1	few	-	TRBJ1-2	CASSYFGPGRTSNYGYTF	TGCGCCAGCAGTTACTTCGGCCCGGGGCGGACCTCTAACTATGGCTACACCTTC
TRBV3-1	-	TRBD2	TRBJ2-1	CASSLLSGRFNEQFF	TGTGCCAGCAGCCTTTTGAGCGGGAGGTTCAATGAGCAGTTCTTC
TRBV5-1	-	-	TRBJ2-5	CASSPAGTALNEQYF	TGCGCCAGCAGCCCGGCAGGGACGGCCCTCAATGAGCAGTACTTC
TRBV5-1	many	-	TRBJ2-3	CASTYLSRTDTQYF	TGCGCCAGCACCTACTTATCACGCACAGATACGCAGTATTTT
TRBV5-5	-	TRBD2	TRBJ2-7	CASSLAGGWVSYEQYF	TGTGCCAGCAGCTTAGCGGGGGGCTGGGTGTCTTACGAGCAGTACTTC
TRBV5-1	-	TRBD1	TRBJ1-2	CASSLDFGGQDYGYTF	TGCGCCAGCAGCTTGGACTTCGGGGGACAGGACTATGGCTACACCTTC
TRBV29-1	many	-	TRBJ2-1	CSPGVGNEQFF	TGCAGCCCCGGGGTAGGGAATGAGCAGTTCTTC
TRBV24-1	few	TRBD2	TRBJ2-1	CATSPRLALANEQFF	TGTGCCACCAGTCCCCGACTAGCGCTCGCCAATGAGCAGTTCTTC
TRBV28	many	TRBD2	TRBJ2-7	CASSKPGLAATSYEQYF	TGTGCCAGCAGCAAGCCTGGACTAGCGGCAACATCCTACGAGCAGTACTTC
TRBV6-1	few	-	TRBJ2-1	CASSERSSIYNEQFF	TGTGCCAGCAGTGAACGCTCTAGCATCTACAATGAGCAGTTCTTC
TRBV7-2	-	-	TRBJ1-5	CASSQGPSNQPQHF	TGTGCCAGCAGTCAGGGCCCTAGCAATCAGCCCCAGCATTTT
TRBV3-1	-	-	TRBJ2-1	CASSQLTGNEQFF	TGTGCCAGCAGCCAACTGACAGGCAATGAGCAGTTCTTC
TRBV20-1	few	TRBD2	TRBJ2-7	CSARVRELAGANEQYF	TGCAGTGCTAGAGTCCGTGAACTAGCGGGAGCGAACGAGCAGTACTTC
TRBV20-1	-	TRBD2	TRBJ2-3	CSARVAGVRTDTQYF	TGCAGTGCTAGGGTAGCGGGAGTCCGCACAGATACGCAGTATTTT
TRBV2	few	-	TRBJ1-5	CASSEEGIFNQPQHF	TGTGCCAGCAGTGAAGAAGGGATCTTCAATCAGCCCCAGCATTTT
TRBV5-1	few	-	TRBJ1-1	CASSRQRVNTEAFF	TGCGCCAGCAGCAGACAGAGGGTGAACACTGAAGCTTTCTTT
TRBV28	-	-	TRBJ2-3	CASSLKAPTSTDTQYF	TGTGCCAGCAGTTTAAAGGCACCCACTAGCACAGATACGCAGTATTTT
TRBV4-1	-	-	TRBJ2-7	CASSQMLGSYYEQYF	TGCGCCAGCAGCCAAATGCTGGGGTCGTACTACGAGCAGTACTTC
TRBV4-2	-	-	TRBJ1-1	CASSQVDRDKNTEAFF	TGTGCCAGCAGCCAAGTTGACCGGGACAAGAACACTGAAGCTTTCTTT
TRBV29-1	-	-	TRBJ2-5	CSVEARGRKETQYF	TGCAGCGTTGAAGCTAGGGGACGGAAAGAGACCCAGTACTTC
TRBV20-1	few	-	TRBJ2-7	CSASSHRDSDSYEQYF	TGCAGTGCTAGTAGTCACCGGGACTCCGATTCCTACGAGCAGTACTTC